This T cell receptor (beta chain) was obtained from a study of T cells after yellow fever vaccination. TCRdb used MiXCR to reprocess the 5' RACE reads, holding one entry per CDR3 protein. The profile shows about 350,000 distinct CDR3 sequences, 9.5% to 13% of them singletons. Overall study results and limits: Some clonotypes were seen in both the CD4 and the CD8 compartments. These made up a small share and likely arose from convergent recombination. Most primary-vaccination clones reappeared after the booster (approximately 95% CD4, about 87% CD8). Abundant contaminating clonotypes from the bulk population could appear in FACS-sorted repertoires. Weaker in magnitude, the secondary response showed a faster peak on day 5 versus 15.

V was cut by 5 bases and J by 10 bases, with 8 bases left in between. The CDR3 runs to 11 residues. CDR1 PRHDT and CDR2 FYEKMQ come from the germline V gene (reference sequence). This clonotype was observed a few times. The antigen remains unidentified. The receptor comes from a man younger than 30 who received the YFV17D yellow fever vaccine. The chain combines TRBV13 with TRBJ2-2; D remains unclear. This specimen consisted of PBMCs, obtained on the day of the first yellow fever vaccination. The CDR3 sequence is CASSRSEELFF. In DNA form, the CDR3 reads TGTGCCAGCAGCCGCTCTGAGGAGCTGTTTTTT. Full variable domain (remainder filled in from reference TRBV13 and TRBJ2-2): AAGVIQSPRHLIKEKRETATLKCYPIPRHDTVYWYQQGPGQDPQFLISFYEKMQSDKGSIPDRFSAQQFSDYHSELNMSSLELGDSALYFCASSRSEELFFGEGSRLTVL.